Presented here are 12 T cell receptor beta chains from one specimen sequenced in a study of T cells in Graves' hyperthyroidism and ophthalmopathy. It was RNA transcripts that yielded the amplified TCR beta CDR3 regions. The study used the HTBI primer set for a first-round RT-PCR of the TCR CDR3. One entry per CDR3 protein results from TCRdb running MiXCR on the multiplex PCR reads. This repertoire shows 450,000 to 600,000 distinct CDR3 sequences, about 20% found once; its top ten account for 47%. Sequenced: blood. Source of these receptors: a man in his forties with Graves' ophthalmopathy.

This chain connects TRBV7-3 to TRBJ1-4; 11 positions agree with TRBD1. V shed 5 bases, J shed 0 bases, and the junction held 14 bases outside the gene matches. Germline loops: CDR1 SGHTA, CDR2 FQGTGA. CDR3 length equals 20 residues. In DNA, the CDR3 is TGTGCCAGCAGCCCCCTCGGGACAGGGGGAACTGTTGCAACTAATGAAAAACTGTTTTTT. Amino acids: CASSPLGTGGTVATNEKLFF.

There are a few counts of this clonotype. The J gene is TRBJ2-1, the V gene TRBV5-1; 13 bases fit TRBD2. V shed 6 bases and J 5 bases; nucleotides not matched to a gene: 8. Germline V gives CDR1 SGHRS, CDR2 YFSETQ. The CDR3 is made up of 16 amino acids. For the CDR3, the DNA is TGCGCCAGCAACCCCAGGACTAGCGGGAGACACAATGAGCAGTTCTTC. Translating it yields CASNPRTSGRHNEQFF. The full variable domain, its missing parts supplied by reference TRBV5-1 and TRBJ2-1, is KAGVTQTPRYLIKTRGQQVTLSCSPISGHRSVSWYQQTPGQGLQFLFEYFSETQRNKGNFPGRFSGRQFSNSRSEMNVSTLELGDSALYLCASNPRTSGRHNEQFFGPGTRLTVL.

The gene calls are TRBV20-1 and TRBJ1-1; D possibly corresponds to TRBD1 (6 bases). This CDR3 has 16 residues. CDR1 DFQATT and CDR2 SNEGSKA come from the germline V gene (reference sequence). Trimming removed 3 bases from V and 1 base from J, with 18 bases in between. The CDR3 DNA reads TGCAGTGCTAGCAGAAAAGTGGGGGCAGCGAACACTGAAGCTTTCTTT. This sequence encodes CSASRKVGAANTEAFF.

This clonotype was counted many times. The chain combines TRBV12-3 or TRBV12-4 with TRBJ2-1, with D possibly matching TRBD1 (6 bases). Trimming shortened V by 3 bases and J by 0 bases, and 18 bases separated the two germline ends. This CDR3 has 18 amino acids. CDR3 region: CASSLSPDRFRSYNEQFF. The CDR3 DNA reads TGTGCCAGCAGTTTGAGCCCAGACAGGTTCCGCTCCTACAATGAGCAGTTCTTC.

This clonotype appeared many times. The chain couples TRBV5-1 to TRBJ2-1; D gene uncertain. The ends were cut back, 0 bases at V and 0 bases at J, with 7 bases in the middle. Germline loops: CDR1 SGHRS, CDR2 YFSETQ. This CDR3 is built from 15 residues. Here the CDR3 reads CASSLASSSYNEQFF. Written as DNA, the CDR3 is TGCGCCAGCAGCTTGGCATCCAGCTCCTACAATGAGCAGTTCTTC.

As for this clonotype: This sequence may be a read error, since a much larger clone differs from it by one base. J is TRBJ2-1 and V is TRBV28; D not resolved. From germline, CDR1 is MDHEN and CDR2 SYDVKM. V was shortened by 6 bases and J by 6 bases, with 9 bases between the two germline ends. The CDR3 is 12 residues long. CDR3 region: CASSPPPNEQFF. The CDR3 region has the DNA TGTGCCAGCAGCCCCCCGCCCAATGAGCAGTTCTTC.

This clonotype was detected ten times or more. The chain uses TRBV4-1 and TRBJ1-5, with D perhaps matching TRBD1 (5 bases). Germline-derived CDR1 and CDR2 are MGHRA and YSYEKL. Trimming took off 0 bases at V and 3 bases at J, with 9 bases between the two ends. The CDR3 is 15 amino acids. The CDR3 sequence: CASSQDRGTNQPQHF. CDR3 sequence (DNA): TGCGCCAGCAGCCAAGACAGAGGGACCAATCAGCCCCAGCATTTT.

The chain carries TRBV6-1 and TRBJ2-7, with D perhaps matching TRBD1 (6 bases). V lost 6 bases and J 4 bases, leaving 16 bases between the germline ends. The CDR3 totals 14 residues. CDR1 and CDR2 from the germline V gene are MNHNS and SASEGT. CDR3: CASSQRTDPYEQYF. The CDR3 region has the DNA TGTGCCAGCAGCCAACGGACAGACCCTTACGAGCAGTACTTC.

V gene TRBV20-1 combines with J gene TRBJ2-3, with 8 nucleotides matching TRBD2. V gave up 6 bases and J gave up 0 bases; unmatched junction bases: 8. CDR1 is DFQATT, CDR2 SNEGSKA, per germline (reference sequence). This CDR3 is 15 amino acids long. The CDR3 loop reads CSAAIASGSTDTQYF. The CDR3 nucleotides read TGCAGTGCCGCCATCGCTAGCGGGAGCACAGATACGCAGTATTTT.

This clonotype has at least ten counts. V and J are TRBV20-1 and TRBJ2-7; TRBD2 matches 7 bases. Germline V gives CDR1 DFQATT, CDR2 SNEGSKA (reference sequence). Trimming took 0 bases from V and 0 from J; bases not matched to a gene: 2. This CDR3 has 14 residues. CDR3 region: CSARDGRGSYEQYF. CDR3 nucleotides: TGCAGTGCTAGAGATGGGAGGGGCTCCTACGAGCAGTACTTC.

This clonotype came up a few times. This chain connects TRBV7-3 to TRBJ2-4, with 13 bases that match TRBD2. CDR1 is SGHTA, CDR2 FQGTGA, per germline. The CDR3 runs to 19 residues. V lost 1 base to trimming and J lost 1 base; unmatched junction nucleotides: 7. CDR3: CASSLITSGRVSAKNIQYF. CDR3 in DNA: TGTGCCAGCAGCTTAATTACTAGCGGGAGGGTTTCGGCCAAAAACATTCAGTACTTC. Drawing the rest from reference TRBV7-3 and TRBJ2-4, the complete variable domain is GAGVSQTPSNKVTEKGKYVELRCDPISGHTALYWYRQSLGQGPEFLIYFQGTGAADDSGLPNDRFFAVRPEGSVSTLKIQRTERGDSAVYLCASSLITSGRVSAKNIQYFGAGTRLSVL.

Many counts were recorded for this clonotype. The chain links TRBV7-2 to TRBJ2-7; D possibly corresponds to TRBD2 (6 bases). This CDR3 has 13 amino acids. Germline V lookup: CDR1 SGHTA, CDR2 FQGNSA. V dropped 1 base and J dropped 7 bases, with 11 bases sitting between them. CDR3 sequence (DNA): TGTGCCAGCAGCTTAGGGGCGGGAAGGGAGCAGTACTTC. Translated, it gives CASSLGAGREQYF. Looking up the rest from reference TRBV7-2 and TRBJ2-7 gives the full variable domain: GAGVSQSPSNKVTEKGKDVELRCDPISGHTALYWYRQSLGQGLEFLIYFQGNSAPDKSGLPSDRFSAERTGGSVSTLTIQRTQQEDSAVYLCASSLGAGREQYFGPGTRLTVT.